The rows below give T cell receptor beta chains drawn from one sample of a study of T-cell reconstitution after alpha-beta-depleted transplantation in children. Via MiXCR, TCRdb re-called the PCR reads, giving one row per CDR3 protein. The sample shows 700,000 to 850,000 distinct CDR3 sequences, roughly 15% of them seen only once. Sequences were derived from PBMCs, mostly from graft donor cells, sampled 360 days after TCRalphabeta/CD19-depleted stem cell transplant. Source of these receptors: a male patient between 10 and 17 years old who had a stem cell transplant for acute lymphoblastic leukemia, so the T cells may come from the graft donor. The CDR3 runs from the conserved cysteine through the conserved F or W. The order of the fields is D gene, clone size, J gene, V gene, CDR3 DNA, CDR3 protein. A D gene is named only where the DNA matches it firmly. Clone sizes are given selectively: once, few, many, or a class where the clone is expanded.

. few TRBJ2-7 TRBV5-1 TGCGCCAGCAGCTTGGATAGGGGTCACGAGCAGTACTTC CASSLDRGHEQYF
. many TRBJ2-3 TRBV2 TGTGCCACCCCCGTAACCGGGACCGGCGGGGATACGCAGTATTTT CATPVTGTGGDTQYF
. few TRBJ2-2 TRBV20-1 TGCAGTGCTAGAGATAGGGGGGGAGCCAACACCGGGGAGCTGTTTTTT CSARDRGGANTGELFF
. few TRBJ2-7 TRBV27 TGTGCCAGCAGTTTCGGGGGGCACGTATTCTACGAGCAGTACTTC CASSFGGHVFYEQYF
TRBD2 . TRBJ2-1 TRBV20-1 TGCAGTGCTAGAGACCACCTAGCGGGATTGAGGAATGAGCAGTTCTTC CSARDHLAGLRNEQFF
. . TRBJ2-1 TRBV6-5 TGTGCCAGCAGTTACTCGATCGGGGATGAGCAGTTCTTC CASSYSIGDEQFF
TRBD2 . TRBJ2-3 TRBV15 TGTGCCACCAGCAGAGAGGGGCGGGGGTTAGGCACAGATACGCAGTATTTT CATSREGRGLGTDTQYF
. few TRBJ1-3 TRBV5-1 TGCGCCAGCAGCATGGGAAGCTCTGGAAACACCATATATTTT CASSMGSSGNTIYF
. . TRBJ1-1 TRBV12-3/TRBV12-4 TGTGCCAGCAGTCCCGACAGAGCTGACACTGAAGCTTTCTTT CASSPDRADTEAFF
TRBD1 . TRBJ2-5 TRBV5-1 TGCGCCAGCAGCACCGGACAGGGACAAGAGACCCAGTACTTC CASSTGQGQETQYF
TRBD2 few TRBJ2-1 TRBV5-1 TGCGCCAGCAGCTTGGTATTGCCTAGCGGGAATAGTCACAATGAGCAGTTCTTC CASSLVLPSGNSHNEQFF
TRBD2 . TRBJ2-5 TRBV5-5 TGTGCCAGCAGCTTGGCCGGCCTAGCGGGGCCCCGCCAAGAGACCCAGTACTTC CASSLAGLAGPRQETQYF
TRBD1 few TRBJ2-4 TRBV6-1 TGTGCCAGCAGGTCGGCCGGACAGGGCCAAAACATTCAGTACTTC CASRSAGQGQNIQYF